Listed below are T cell receptor beta chains from one sample, sequenced in a study of blood T cells in healthy people across ages. Via MiXCR, TCRdb re-called the 5' RACE reads, giving one row per CDR3 protein. The table has about 670,000 distinct CDR3 sequences, more than 45% seen once. Sequencing was done on a sample of blood. These TCRs come from a woman aged 80 or over in good health. The CDR3 runs from the conserved cysteine through the conserved F or W. The order of the fields is clone size, V gene, D gene, CDR3 length, J gene, CDR3 DNA, CDR3 protein. The D gene is left open where the match is weak. Where a row states a size, it is once, few, many or the class of an expanded clone; other rows omit it.

few	TRBV5-1	.	14	TRBJ1-1	TGCGCCAGCAGCTGGGGGACCTCGAACACTGAAGCTTTCTTT	CASSWGTSNTEAFF
many	TRBV7-8	.	16	TRBJ1-5	TGTGCCAGCAGCTTAGTGGGAGGGACCAGCAATCAGCCCCAGCATTTT	CASSLVGGTSNQPQHF
.	TRBV7-6	TRBD1	19	TRBJ2-4	TGTGCCAGCAGCTTAGGGACAGGGCCAAATGCCTTAGCCAAAAACATTCAGTACTTC	CASSLGTGPNALAKNIQYF
.	TRBV5-1	.	16	TRBJ2-3	TGCGCCAGCAGCTTGGGGTCCGGGGGCTTTACAGATACGCAGTATTTT	CASSLGSGGFTDTQYF
few	TRBV20-1	.	17	TRBJ1-5	TGCAGTGCTAGAGATCTCGGCAGGGGTTATAGCAATCAGCCCCAGCATTTT	CSARDLGRGYSNQPQHF
.	TRBV11-2	TRBD1	15	TRBJ1-2	TGTGCCAGCAGCTTAGCGGGACAGACTCTCTATGGCTACACCTTC	CASSLAGQTLYGYTF
few	TRBV5-1	TRBD1	15	TRBJ2-2	TGCGCCAGCAGAGAGGGGACAGAAGGGACCGGGGAGCTGTTTTTT	CASREGTEGTGELFF
few	TRBV3-1	.	14	TRBJ1-5	TGTGCCAGCAGCCAAGATGCCGGCAATCAGCCCCAGCATTTT	CASSQDAGNQPQHF
many	TRBV2	TRBD2	17	TRBJ2-5	TGTGCCAGCAGTGAAAAGGGACTAGCGTTCATCGGGGAGACCCAGTACTTC	CASSEKGLAFIGETQYF
.	TRBV7-3	TRBD1	15	TRBJ1-5	TGTGCCAGCAGCTTAAAAGACGGACAGGCCCAGCCCCAGCATTTT	CASSLKDGQAQPQHF
few	TRBV7-9	.	13	TRBJ2-2	TGTGCCAGCAGCTTAGAGGCAATCGGGGAGCTGTTTTTT	CASSLEAIGELFF
.	TRBV4-2	.	17	TRBJ2-3	TGTGCCAACAGCCAAGTGGCGGGGAACCCTAGCACAGATACGCAGTATTTT	CANSQVAGNPSTDTQYF
many	TRBV5-1	TRBD2	15	TRBJ2-1	TGCGCCAGCAGCTTGGAAGGGACTAGTTACAATGAGCAGTTCTTC	CASSLEGTSYNEQFF
many	TRBV5-1	TRBD2	14	TRBJ2-7	TGCGCCAGCAGCTTACTAGCGGGTGAGGACGAGCAGTACTTC	CASSLLAGEDEQYF
.	TRBV20-1	.	16	TRBJ1-6	TGCAGTGCTGCTACAGGTCCCCCCCGTCTAAATTCACCCCTCCACTTT	CSAATGPPRLNSPLHF
many	TRBV7-2	.	13	TRBJ2-1	TGTGCCAGCAGCTCGGACCATCTTCATGAGCAGTTCTTC	CASSSDHLHEQFF
many	TRBV11-2	.	14	TRBJ1-2	TGTGCCAGCAGCCCCCTTTTGGCAGGCGATGGCTACACCTTC	CASSPLLAGDGYTF
few	TRBV3-1	.	12	TRBJ1-1	TGTGCCAGCAGCCATCTCGGGGCTGAAGCTTTCTTT	CASSHLGAEAFF
.	TRBV12-3/TRBV12-4	.	15	TRBJ2-1	TGTGCCAGCAGCCCCGCCGGAGCCGGTTACAATGAGCAGTTCTTC	CASSPAGAGYNEQFF
many	TRBV28	TRBD1	15	TRBJ1-1	TGTGCCAGCAGTTTACAGGGGGTTATGAACACTGAAGCTTTCTTT	CASSLQGVMNTEAFF
.	TRBV7-9	.	17	TRBJ1-5	TGTGCCAGCAGCTCAGGATCCCCTAGGACTGCGCGTCAGCCCCAGCATTTT	CASSSGSPRTARQPQHF
.	TRBV29-1	.	15	TRBJ2-3	TGCAGCGAGAAGGGAGACGCCGGGACTACAGATACGCAGTATTTT	CSEKGDAGTTDTQYF
many	TRBV2	.	13	TRBJ1-6	TGTGCCAGCAGACCTTACAGCAATTCACCCCTCCACTTT	CASRPYSNSPLHF
many	TRBV29-1	.	14	TRBJ2-3	TGCAGCGTACCTGGACCACTAGCAACTGATACGCAGTATTTT	CSVPGPLATDTQYF
many	TRBV7-3	.	17	TRBJ2-1	TGTGCCAGCAGTTCCCCTTATTCGGGGACCCTGCCCAATGAGCAGTTCTTC	CASSSPYSGTLPNEQFF
.	TRBV5-1	.	15	TRBJ2-5	TGCGCCAGCAGCTTGGGAATCCTTCGGCAAGAGACCCAGTACTTC	CASSLGILRQETQYF
.	TRBV12-3/TRBV12-4	.	13	TRBJ2-1	TGTGCCAGCAGCACCCATACAGGGAACTCGCAGTTCTTC	CASSTHTGNSQFF
.	TRBV12-3/TRBV12-4	TRBD1	13	TRBJ2-7	TGTGCCAGCAGTACCGGGACAGGGGCCGAGCAGTACTTC	CASSTGTGAEQYF
few	TRBV27	.	14	TRBJ1-6	TGTGCCAGCAGCATGGACAGAGCGAATTCACCCCTCCACTTT	CASSMDRANSPLHF
few	TRBV5-1	.	15	TRBJ1-6	TGCGCCAGCAGGCTACAGGCGCAGAGGGATTCACCCCTCCACTTT	CASRLQAQRDSPLHF
.	TRBV10-3	.	19	TRBJ2-2	TGTGCCATGAGCAAGGAGGGGGGCGGCAATAGTCCGAACACCGGGGAGCTGTTTTTT	CAMSKEGGGNSPNTGELFF
.	TRBV20-1	TRBD2	18	TRBJ2-3	TGCAGTGCTACAGGTCTAGCGGGAGTCCCGCGGGGCACAGATACGCAGTATTTT	CSATGLAGVPRGTDTQYF
.	TRBV10-3	TRBD2	16	TRBJ2-7	TGTGCCATCAGTGAACCCAAAGCGGGAGGGTACTACGAGCAGTACTTC	CAISEPKAGGYYEQYF
many	TRBV20-1	TRBD1	16	TRBJ1-5	TGCAGTGCACGAAAAAGCCGGGACAGGGAGGGTCAGCCCCAGCATTTT	CSARKSRDREGQPQHF
many	TRBV7-2	TRBD2	15	TRBJ2-5	TGTGCCAGCAGGGTCAACCCTAGCGGCCAAGAGACCCAGTACTTC	CASRVNPSGQETQYF
once	TRBV20-1	TRBD2	14	TRBJ2-1	TGCAGTGCCCCCAAGCGGGATTGGGGCAATGAGCAGTTCTTC	CSAPKRDWGNEQFF
many	TRBV20-1	.	14	TRBJ1-4	TGCAGTGTACCATCTACCGGGAGAAGCGAAAAACTGTTTTTT	CSVPSTGRSEKLFF
.	TRBV7-2	.	15	TRBJ2-7	TGTGCCAGCAGCTTAAATCCGGGGTACTCCTACGAGCAGTACTTC	CASSLNPGYSYEQYF
.	TRBV18	.	12	TRBJ2-3	TGTGCCAGCTCCCCTAGCGTAGATACGCAGTATTTT	CASSPSVDTQYF
.	TRBV6-6	.	14	TRBJ2-2	TGTGCCAGCACCGAAGGCGGGGACACCGGGGAGCTGTTTTTT	CASTEGGDTGELFF
.	TRBV12-3/TRBV12-4	.	13	TRBJ2-2	TGTGCCAGCAGTTTCAGGGAGGCCGGGGAGCTGTTTTTT	CASSFREAGELFF
.	TRBV10-3	.	16	TRBJ2-3	TGTGCCATCAGCAGTCTGGGGGTGGGGAACACAGATACGCAGTATTTT	CAISSLGVGNTDTQYF
many	TRBV2	TRBD2	16	TRBJ2-3	TGTGCCAGCAGTCTCCAAGCGGGGGGCCGCACAGATACGCAGTATTTT	CASSLQAGGRTDTQYF
.	TRBV6-5	.	15	TRBJ2-7	TGTGCCAGCAGTTACTCGATTGGGCAGAACTACGAGCAGTACTTC	CASSYSIGQNYEQYF
many	TRBV6-5	TRBD2	21	TRBJ2-1	TGTGCCAGCAGTTCCCGCCCGCCAGGGTTGGCGGGAGTTACTTCCTACAATGAGCAGTTCTTC	CASSSRPPGLAGVTSYNEQFF
.	TRBV7-9	.	13	TRBJ1-2	TGTGCCAGCAGCTTAAGTCCCCTCTATGGCTACACCTTC	CASSLSPLYGYTF
once	TRBV6-5	.	14	TRBJ2-3	TGTGCCAGCAGGGGCGTGTGGGAAACAGATACGCAGTATTTT	CASRGVWETDTQYF
.	TRBV6-6	TRBD2	16	TRBJ2-2	TGTGCCAGCAGTCCTCTAGCGGGATGGGTCCCCGGGGAGCTGTTTTTT	CASSPLAGWVPGELFF
.	TRBV5-1	.	12	TRBJ2-1	TGCGCCAGCGGCTTCGAATCTCCTGAGCAGTTCTTC	CASGFESPEQFF